This is a list of T cell receptor beta chains from one sample in a study of identifying expanded T cells in peripheral blood. Some clones are missing from TCRdb's copy, which holds only in-frame ones; the method was immunoSEQ multiplex PCR. The sample contains approximately 58,000 clones, around 90% of which appear only once. Sequences were obtained from blood. The source of these receptors is a person aged 18 to 75 in good health. Each CDR3 is given with its conserved first and last residue.

TRBJ1-5,TRBV4-2,CASSHETGQGPQHF
TRBJ2-4,TRBV19,CASSIKVGSNIQYF
TRBJ2-1,TRBV13,CASSLGGTSGIYNEQFF
TRBJ2-7,TRBV7-2,CASSLAGWTGTYEQYF
TRBJ1-6,TRBV7-6,CASSLSAINRGYNSPLHF
TRBJ2-7,TRBV6-1,CASSEALNRGYEQYF
TRBJ1-5,TRBV28,CASGLTRGEAPQHF
TRBJ1-2,TRBV5-1,CASSPTGEVRYGYTF
TRBJ2-3,TRBV5-4,CASSNSGRAVSTDTQYF
TRBJ2-3,TRBV5-1,CASSTFLTGDGGQYF
TRBJ2-7,TRBV6-5,CASSIGTGGSYEQYF
TRBJ2-2,TRBV4-3,CASSQDLTTGSPNTGELFF
TRBJ1-2,TRBV5-5,CASSLGQAQGYGYTF
TRBJ1-3,TRBV11-2,CASSLLAGSSGNTIYF
TRBJ2-3,TRBV9,CASSVGSYINTDTQYF
TRBJ1-2,TRBV10-3,CAISESIQINYGYTF
TRBJ1-1,TRBV25-1,CASSASSGTVAFF
TRBJ2-7,TRBV5-1,CASSSQTSGGPSTYEQYF
TRBJ2-1,TRBV5-1,CASSLSGAEYNEQFF
TRBJ1-1,TRBV19,CASSIPRGHTEAFF
TRBJ1-2,TRBV27,CASSRTGGYYGYTF
TRBJ1-4,TRBV13,CASSFAGVDEKLFF
TRBJ1-3,TRBV7-2,CASSLMGFGNTIYF
TRBJ1-3,TRBV18,CASSSLTSPLSGNTIYF
TRBJ2-1,TRBV2,CAGSDQSSYNEQFF
TRBJ1-5,TRBV28,CASKPRWGNQPQHF
TRBJ1-1,TRBV28,CASSPVHTEAFF
TRBJ1-1,TRBV6-4,CASSVSAGTEAFF
TRBJ2-7,TRBV9,CASSVSGTTYEQYF
TRBJ2-2,TRBV6-5,CASSYLNTGELFF
TRBJ1-3,TRBV19,CASSRTGTSGNTIYF
TRBJ2-3,TRBV4-3,CASSQAGENTQYF
TRBJ2-5,TRBV7-2,CASSPYRGTGVQYF
TRBJ2-6,TRBV11-2,CASSLPGANVLTF
TRBJ2-7,TRBV28,CASSLAGYEQYF
TRBJ1-3,TRBV4-3,CASSQDVGGYGNTIYF
TRBJ2-2,TRBV19,CASTPGNANTGELFF
TRBJ2-3,TRBV6-5,CASNTAQGSTDTQYF
TRBJ2-7,TRBV18,CASSPGSDYEQYF
TRBJ2-1,TRBV7-9,CASAGTGPRGSEQFF
TRBJ1-2,TRBV18,CASSPRGQVSNYGYTF
TRBJ1-2,TRBV2,CASSGGQALGGYGYTF
TRBJ1-6,TRBV9,CASSDTGYFSPLHF
TRBJ2-1,TRBV5-4,CASSLGGLAGGQNEQFF
TRBJ1-5,TRBV6-1,CASSEGTTGQPQHF
TRBJ1-4,TRBV28,CASSNRGRREKLFF
TRBJ1-2,TRBV5-6,CASSLWMVDYGYTF
TRBJ2-1,TRBV2,CASSPTDRENEQFF
TRBJ2-6,TRBV28,CASSSTSGANVLTF
TRBJ2-4,TRBV18,CASSRGAKNIQYF
TRBJ1-2,TRBV9,CASARGGTDYGYTF
TRBJ2-5,TRBV7-9,CASSRTRDRAQETQYF
TRBJ1-4,TRBV4-3,CASSQDYLTARGDEKLFF
TRBJ2-5,TRBV7-9,CASSHSGGGETQYF
TRBJ2-7,TRBV10-2,CASSPGTGIPLSSYEQYF